The T cell receptor (beta chain) described here comes from a study of T cells in Graves' hyperthyroidism and ophthalmopathy. The authors took PBMCs from 10 ml fresh peripheral blood. This clonotype has more than one count but fewer than ten. A much larger clonotype is one base distant, so this may be a read error. It is likely a read error, because the conserved phenylalanine at the end of the CDR3 is missing. The source material, RNA transcripts, was used to amplify TCR beta CDR3 regions. HTBI primers were used for first-round RT-PCR of the TCR CDR3. Using its own MiXCR run on the multiplex PCR reads, TCRdb lists one record per CDR3 protein. The data show about 700,000 distinct CDR3 sequences, 13% to 15% seen once. In germline, CDR1 is KGHSH, CDR2 LQKENI. CDR3 length: 14 residues. V dropped 6 bases and J dropped 1; count of bases not matched to a gene: 4.

The sample taken for sequencing was blood. The rearrangement joins TRBV18 to TRBJ1-1, with 8 bases lining up with TRBD1. The clonotype originates from a young woman with Graves' hyperthyroidism. The CDR3 spells CASSPGTGNTEAFS. The CDR3, as DNA: TGTGCCAGCTCGCCAGGGACAGGGAACACTGAAGCTTTCTCT.